The text below deals with one T cell receptor beta chain. The antigen it binds to is not known. Within one base of it there is no much larger clone, and no base qualities were kept. The sample originates from a study of T cell responses to AZD1222 COVID-19 vaccine (dated by TCRdb to the early 2020s). Notes on the research overall: TCR sequencing covered about 230 trial participants: 200 to 220 given two doses of AZD1222 and about 26 given two doses of MenACWY control vaccine. Trial participants were enrolled into age subgroups of 18-55, 56-69 and 70-plus years, which contained roughly 150, 30 and 60 TCR-sequenced participants, respectively.

The CDR3 regions of human TCRbeta chains were analyzed by immunosequencing. On the authors' methods: Repertoire TCRs were matched against a reference library of SARS-CoV-2-specific TCRs generated with the MIRA antigen-specificity platform. Breadth was defined as the fraction of unique TCRs that were SARS-CoV-2-associated, and depth was defined as the fraction of total T cells that were SARS-CoV-2-associated. Each spike-specific TCR was assigned to its reactive spike region and to a CD4 or CD8 class using the MIRA data. Log10-transformed breadth and depth values were compared by one-way ANOVA with Sidak's multiple comparisons tests. TCRdb's version of the immuneACCESS table is confined to in-frame rearrangements and falls short of the full clone set. An unresolved V gene accounts for under half of the shortfall where checked; the remainder is of unknown origin. Clonal size and the V and J genes are those of that table, whereas D and trimming came from the DNA. The sample profile shows about 39,000 clones; 90% of them were found once. The leading ten clones occupy approximately 37% of the sample.

The investigation overall reported the following: Participants were mostly white British, with more females than males. The authors suggested clonal diversity may have been underestimated. Because no samples from the day 14 peak response were available, repertoires could be characterized only after the peak T cell response. Only five to seven AZD1222 recipients were SARS-CoV-2 seropositive at baseline, limiting conclusions about previously exposed vaccinees. Reportedly, almost half of the unique spike-specific TCRs recognized epitopes lying outside the regions that are mutated in the B.1.351 and B.1.1.7 variants. In the small 56-69-year group, the increase in depth fell short of significance, most likely because of low power. Vaccine-associated CD4 TCRs spanned the whole spike protein, with dominant responses in regions 160-218 and 743-854. After two AZD1222 doses, spike-specific TCR breadth and depth were significantly higher than at day 0 and than in MenACWY recipients.

The sample's time point label is to be understood as: about 28 days (+/-7) after the second vaccine dose. AZD1222 recipients with second doses at about 4 weeks or about 12 weeks were pooled, because spike-specific TCR depth and breadth did not differ between schedules. Samples from vaccinated people were obtained from the UK trials COV001 and COV002, which included a single-blind randomized controlled phase 2/3 trial of AZD1222 (ChAdOx1 nCoV-19) in healthy adults. For TCRbeta chain sequencing, PBMC samples from trial participants were taken at day 0 and at day 28 after the second dose. The source of this sequence is an adult who received the AZD1222 COVID-19 vaccine. The sample was peripheral blood, taken 28 days after the second AZD1222 dose.

The encoded CDR3 is CASSFRDRGLRQPQHF. The DNA sequence reads TGTGCCAGCAGTTTCCGGGACAGGGGGCTTCGGCAGCCCCAGCATTTT. The receptor chain draws on TRBV28 and TRBJ1-5; TRBD1 aligns with 12 central bases. According to the germline V gene, CDR1 reads MDHEN and CDR2 reads SYDVKM. The CDR3 numbers 16 residues from cysteine through phenylalanine. Solely the CDR3 DNA is kept, with 48 bases framed from the first base. Germline trimming amounts to 3 bases on V and 7 bases on J, with 7 as the count of junction bases outside the gene matches.